The T cell receptor (beta chain) under discussion was sequenced for a study of human T cells and chemical hapten exposure (dated by TCRdb to about 2021). About the full investigation: Libraries were pooled for sequencing, and per-sample TCR yields varied mainly because of small differences in library volumes within the pool. This study followed changes in the peripheral blood TCR repertoire in vivo during primary and secondary sensitization of alopecia patients to the hapten diphenylcyclopropenone (DPC). Both TCR alpha and TCR beta chains were sequenced from each blood RNA sample. The full study reports these points: DPC sensitization did not change how many TCRs were above 1 in 1000 frequency, and no evidence was found of alterations in global repertoire structure. After repeated subsampling, changes were observed in the strength of the expansion versus patch-test correlation and in the threshold at which the correlation became significant.

Trimming leaves V shorter by 3 bases and J shorter by 6 bases, with the junction holding 8 bases beyond the gene matches. The CDR3 spans 14 residues, from the cysteine through the phenylalanine. The CDR3 DNA has 42 bases and is translated from base 1. From the germline V gene (reference sequence), CDR1 is SGHNT and CDR2 is YYREEE. Receptor amplification or capture employed 5' RACE. TCRdb lists the instrument as Illumina MiSeq. During library preparation, unique molecular identifiers were attached to individual cDNA molecules so that TCRs could be counted in a quantitative, reproducible way. For the original study's pipeline: The median number of TCRs per sample was roughly 94,000, ranging from 23,224 to 690,600. The Decombinator software suite was used to annotate V, J and CDR3 in the TCR reads. For PS versus PT1 abundance plots, all samples were subsampled to the same number of TCRs (28,000). Expanded TCRs were defined as absent before sensitization and observed at least eight times at the 2-week time point. Starting from the raw public reads, TCRdb applied fastp trimming at Q25, assembled clones with MiXCR and retained in-frame beta chains. Every entry covers one CDR3 protein and lists the most common genes and DNA from its rows. TCRdb assigned the V and J calls; the authors' analysis was not used. In this sample the table shows 130,000 or so distinct CDR3 sequences, roughly 4% of which occur a single time. The top ten clones comprise over 1.2% of the sample.

This clonotype was counted many times. What antigen it recognizes has not been identified. No clone much larger than this one lies a single base away; base qualities are absent. Total RNA was extracted from unfractionated whole blood that had been collected in Tempus Blood RNA tubes. As TCR sequencing controls, roughly 5 healthy volunteers were used, with blood taken at day 0, 2 weeks and 6 weeks. This TCR came from a female donor in good health. The chain is made from TRBV5-4 and TRBJ1-2, and 7 junctional nucleotides match TRBD1. The nucleotide sequence reads TGTGCCAGCAGCTACCGGGACAGTTGGAATGGCTACACCTTC. Its translation is CASSYRDSWNGYTF. Supplemented by the reference TRBV5-4 and TRBJ1-2 proteins around the CDR3, the complete variable domain is ETGVTQSPTHLIKTRGQQVTLRCSSQSGHNTVSWYQQALGQGPQFIFQYYREEENGRGNFPPRFSGLQFPNYSSELNVNALELDDSALYLCASSYRDSWNGYTFGSGTRLTVV.